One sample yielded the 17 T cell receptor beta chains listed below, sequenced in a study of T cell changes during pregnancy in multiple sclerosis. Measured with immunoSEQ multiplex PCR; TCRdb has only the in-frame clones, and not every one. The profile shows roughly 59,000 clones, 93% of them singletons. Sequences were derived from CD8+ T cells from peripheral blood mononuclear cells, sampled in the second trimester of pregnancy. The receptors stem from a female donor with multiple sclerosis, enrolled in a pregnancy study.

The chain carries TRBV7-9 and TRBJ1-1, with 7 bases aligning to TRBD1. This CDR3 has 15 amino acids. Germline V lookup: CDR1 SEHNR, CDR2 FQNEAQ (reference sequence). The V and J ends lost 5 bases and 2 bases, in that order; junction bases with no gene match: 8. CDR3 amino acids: CASSHDRDRNTEAFF. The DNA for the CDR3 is TGTGCCAGCAGCCACGACCGGGACAGAAACACTGAAGCTTTCTTT.

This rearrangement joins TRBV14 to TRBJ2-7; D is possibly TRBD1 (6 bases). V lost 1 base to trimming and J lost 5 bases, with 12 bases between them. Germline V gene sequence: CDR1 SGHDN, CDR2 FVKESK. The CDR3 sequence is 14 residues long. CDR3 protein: CASSQVTGWNEQYF. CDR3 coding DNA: TGTGCCAGCAGCCAAGTTACAGGGTGGAACGAGCAGTACTTC.

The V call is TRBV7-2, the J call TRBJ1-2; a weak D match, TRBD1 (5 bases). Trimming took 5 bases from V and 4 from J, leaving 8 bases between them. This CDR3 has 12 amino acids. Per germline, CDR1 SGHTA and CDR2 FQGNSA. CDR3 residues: CASSRQIYGYTF. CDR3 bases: TGTGCCAGCAGCCGACAGATCTATGGCTACACCTTC.

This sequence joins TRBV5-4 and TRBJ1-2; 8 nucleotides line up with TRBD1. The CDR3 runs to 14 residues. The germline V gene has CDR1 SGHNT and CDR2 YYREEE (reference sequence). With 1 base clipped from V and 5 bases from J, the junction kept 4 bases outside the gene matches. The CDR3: CASSLNRGGYGYTF. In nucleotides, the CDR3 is TGTGCCAGCAGCTTGAACAGGGGGGGATATGGCTACACCTTC.

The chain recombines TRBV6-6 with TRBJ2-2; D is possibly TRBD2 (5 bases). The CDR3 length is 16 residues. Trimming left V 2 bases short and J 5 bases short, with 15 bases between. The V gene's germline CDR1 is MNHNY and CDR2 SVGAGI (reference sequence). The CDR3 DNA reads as TGTGCCAGCAGTTACGGTCTAGCAAGCGAAACCGGGGAGCTGTTTTTT. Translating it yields CASSYGLASETGELFF.

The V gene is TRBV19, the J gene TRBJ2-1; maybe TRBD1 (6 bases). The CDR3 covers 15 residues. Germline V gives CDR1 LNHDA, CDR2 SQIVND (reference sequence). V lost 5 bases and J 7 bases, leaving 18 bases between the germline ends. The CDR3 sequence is CASSWDIGLVNEQFF. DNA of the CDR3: TGTGCCAGTAGTTGGGACATCGGACTTGTAAATGAGCAGTTCTTC.

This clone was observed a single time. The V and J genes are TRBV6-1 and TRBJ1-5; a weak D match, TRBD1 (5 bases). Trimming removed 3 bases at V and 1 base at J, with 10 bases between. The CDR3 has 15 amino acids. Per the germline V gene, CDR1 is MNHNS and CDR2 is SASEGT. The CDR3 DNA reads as TGTGCCAGCAGTGATTCCGGGGGGAGCAATCAGCCCCAGCATTTT. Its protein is CASSDSGGSNQPQHF.

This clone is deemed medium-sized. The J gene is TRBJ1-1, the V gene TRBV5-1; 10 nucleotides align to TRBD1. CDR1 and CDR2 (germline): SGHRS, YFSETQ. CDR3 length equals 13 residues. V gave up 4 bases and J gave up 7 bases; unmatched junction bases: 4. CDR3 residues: CASSKTGGFEAFF. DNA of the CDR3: TGCGCCAGCAGCAAGACAGGGGGCTTTGAAGCTTTCTTT.

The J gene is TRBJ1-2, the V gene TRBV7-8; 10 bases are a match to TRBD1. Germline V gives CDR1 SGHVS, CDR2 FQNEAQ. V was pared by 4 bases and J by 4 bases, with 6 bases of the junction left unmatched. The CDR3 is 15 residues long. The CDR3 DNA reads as TGTGCCAGCAGCTCATTCCGGGACAGGGGCTATGGCTACACCTTC. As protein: CASSSFRDRGYGYTF.

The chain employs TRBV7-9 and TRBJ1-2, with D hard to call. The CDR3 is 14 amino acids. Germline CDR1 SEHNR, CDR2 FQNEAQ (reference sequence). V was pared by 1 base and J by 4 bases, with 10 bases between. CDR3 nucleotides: TGTGCCAGCAGCTTAGAACGACTGGTCTATGGCTACACCTTC. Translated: CASSLERLVYGYTF. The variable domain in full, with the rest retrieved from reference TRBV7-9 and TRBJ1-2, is DTGVSQNPRHKITKRGQNVTFRCDPISEHNRLYWYRQTLGQGPEFLTYFQNEAQLEKSRLLSDRFSAERPKGSFSTLEIQRTEQGDSAMYLCASSLERLVYGYTFGSGTRLTVV.

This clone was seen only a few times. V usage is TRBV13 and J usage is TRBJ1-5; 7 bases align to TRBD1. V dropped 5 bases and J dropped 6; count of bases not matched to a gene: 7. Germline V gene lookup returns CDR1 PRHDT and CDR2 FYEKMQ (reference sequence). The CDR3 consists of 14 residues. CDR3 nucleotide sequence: TGTGCCAGCAGCGTTAACAGGGGTGGTCAGCCCCAGCATTTT. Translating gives CASSVNRGGQPQHF.

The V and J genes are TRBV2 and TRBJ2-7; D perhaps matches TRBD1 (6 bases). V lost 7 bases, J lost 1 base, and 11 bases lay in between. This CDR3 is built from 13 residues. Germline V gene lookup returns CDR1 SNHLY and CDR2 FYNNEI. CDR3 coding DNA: TGTGCCAGCATACGGCAGGGGTCCTACGAGCAGTACTTC. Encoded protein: CASIRQGSYEQYF.

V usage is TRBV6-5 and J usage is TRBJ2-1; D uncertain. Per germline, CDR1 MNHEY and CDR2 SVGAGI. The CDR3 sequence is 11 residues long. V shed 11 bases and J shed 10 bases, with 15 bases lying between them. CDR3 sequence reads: CAGRRREEQFF. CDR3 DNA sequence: TGTGCCGGTCGCCGGAGAGAGGAGCAGTTCTTC.

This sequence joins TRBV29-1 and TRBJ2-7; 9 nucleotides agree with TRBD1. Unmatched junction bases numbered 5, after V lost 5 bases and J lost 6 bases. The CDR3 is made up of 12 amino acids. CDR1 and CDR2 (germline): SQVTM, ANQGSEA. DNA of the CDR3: TGCAGCGTTCTACAGGGGGCGGGCGAGCAGTACTTC. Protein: CSVLQGAGEQYF.

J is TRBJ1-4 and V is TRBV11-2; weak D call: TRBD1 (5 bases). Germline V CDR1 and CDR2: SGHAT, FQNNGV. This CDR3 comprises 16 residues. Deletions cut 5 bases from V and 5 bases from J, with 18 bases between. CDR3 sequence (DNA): TGTGCCAGCAGCATTTTTCCGGGACTGAGAAATGAAAAACTGTTTTTT. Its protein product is CASSIFPGLRNEKLFF.

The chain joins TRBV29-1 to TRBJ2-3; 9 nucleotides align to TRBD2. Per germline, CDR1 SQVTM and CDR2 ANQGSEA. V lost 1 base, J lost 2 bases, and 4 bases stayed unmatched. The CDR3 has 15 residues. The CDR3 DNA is TGCAGCGTTGAAGGGCTAGCGGGACACACAGATACGCAGTATTTT. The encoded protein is CSVEGLAGHTDTQYF.

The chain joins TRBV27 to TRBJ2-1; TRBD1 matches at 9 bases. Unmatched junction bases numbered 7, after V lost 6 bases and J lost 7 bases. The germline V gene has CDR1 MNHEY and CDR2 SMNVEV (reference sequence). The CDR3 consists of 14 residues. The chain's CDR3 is CASRPGTGTNEQFF. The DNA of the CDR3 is TGTGCCAGCAGACCCGGGACAGGGACGAATGAGCAGTTCTTC.